These 24 T cell receptor beta chains originate from one sample sequenced in a study of spatial heterogeneity in lung cancer. Using its own MiXCR run on the 5' RACE reads, TCRdb lists one record per CDR3 protein. This table has about 75,000 distinct CDR3 sequences, roughly 13% appearing once. The sample's time point: sample taken at primary tumor resection. Sequencing was performed on whole RNA extracted from tumor and nontumor lung tissue, or from frozen PBMC, and the material was left unsorted. Sequences were derived from PBMCs, sampled at surgery. These receptors were obtained from a male donor with early-stage non-small cell lung cancer.

This rearrangement joins TRBV7-2 to TRBJ2-3, with 7 bases lining up with TRBD2. Germline V gene sequence: CDR1 SGHTA, CDR2 FQGNSA. The CDR3 is 14 amino acids. The trim removed 0 bases at V and 6 bases at J, leaving 3 bases unmatched. This CDR3 is CASSLARGLDTQYF. The CDR3 DNA follows: TGTGCCAGCAGCTTAGCGCGGGGGTTGGATACGCAGTATTTT.

This clonotype was seen a few times. The V and J genes are TRBV4-3 and TRBJ1-1; D is unresolved. Germline V gene lookup returns CDR1 LGHNA and CDR2 YSLEER. The V and J ends lost 6 bases and 0 bases respectively, with 11 bases between them. The CDR3 runs to 14 residues. CDR3 bases: TGCGCCAGCAGGTACGGCCGCATGAACACTGAAGCTTTCTTT. Protein product: CASRYGRMNTEAFF.

This clonotype was recorded a few times. The gene calls are TRBV27 and TRBJ1-1, with 7 nucleotides matching TRBD1. Unmatched junction bases numbered 10, after V lost 6 bases and J lost 6 bases. Per the germline V gene, CDR1 is MNHEY and CDR2 is SMNVEV (reference sequence). There are 14 residues in the CDR3. CDR3 DNA: TGTGCCAGCAGCCAATTTTCGGGACAGCCTGAAGCTTTCTTT. It is translated as CASSQFSGQPEAFF.

This clonotype has more than one count but fewer than ten. V gene TRBV6-5 combines with J gene TRBJ2-5; D remains unclear. Trimming pared 1 base from V and 1 base from J, leaving 4 bases between. The CDR3 totals 13 residues. The germline V gene encodes CDR1 MNHEY and CDR2 SVGAGI. CDR3 sequence (DNA): TGTGCCAGCAGTTACTTAAGCCAAGAGACCCAGTACTTC. Its protein product is CASSYLSQETQYF.

The chain carries TRBV3-1 and TRBJ2-1; D unresolved. Germline V gives CDR1 LGHDT, CDR2 YNNKEL (reference sequence). Between the trimmed V and J ends, which lost 1 base and 6 bases, there was a span of 13 bases. The CDR3 spans 15 residues. The CDR3, as DNA: TGTGCCAGCAGCCAAGGGAGATTGGGAATCAATGAGCAGTTCTTC. This encodes CASSQGRLGINEQFF.

The V call is TRBV4-1, the J call TRBJ1-1; no clear D gene. The CDR3 runs to 15 residues. The germline V gene has CDR1 MGHRA and CDR2 YSYEKL. Trimming took 0 bases from V and 4 from J, leaving 12 bases between them. In DNA form, the CDR3 reads TGCGCCAGCAGCCAAGATAGGGCGCGGGTCACTGAAGCTTTCTTT. This codes for CASSQDRARVTEAFF.

The table lists this clonotype with many counts. V usage is TRBV15 and J usage is TRBJ2-6; no clear D gene. The CDR3 is 13 amino acids. Germline CDR1 LNHNV, CDR2 YYDKDF (reference sequence). V dropped 7 bases and J dropped 0 bases, with 4 bases sitting between them. The CDR3 here is CATTFSGANVLTF. The CDR3 nucleotides are TGTGCCACCACATTCTCTGGGGCCAACGTCCTGACTTTC.

This clonotype was counted between two and nine times. V gene TRBV6-2 or TRBV6-3 combines with J gene TRBJ2-3, with D unclear. This CDR3 has 16 amino acids. Germline CDR1 and CDR2: MNHEY and SVGEGT. V shed 0 bases and J shed 5 bases, with 15 bases lying between them. The CDR3 DNA sequence: TGTGCCAGCAGTTACTCTAGTAGTAACCCTTTAGATACGCAGTATTTT. Amino acid sequence: CASSYSSSNPLDTQYF.

This clonotype was found many times. The gene calls are TRBV28 and TRBJ1-2; no clear D gene. The CDR3 consists of 12 residues. Trimming took 7 bases from V and 6 from J, leaving 12 bases between them. Per the germline V gene, CDR1 is MDHEN and CDR2 is SYDVKM. CDR3 sequence reads: CASTSNSNGYTF. The CDR3 DNA sequence: TGTGCCAGCACTTCAAACAGTAATGGCTACACCTTC.

This clonotype was counted a few times. J is TRBJ2-7 and V is TRBV30, with a possible D match to TRBD2 (5 bases). With 3 bases removed from V and 1 base from J, the gap between germline ends came to 7 bases. The CDR3 runs to 12 residues. CDR1 is GTSNPN, CDR2 SVGIG, per germline (reference sequence). CDR3 sequence reads: CAWSEGSYEQYF. For the CDR3, the DNA is TGTGCCTGGAGCGAGGGATCCTACGAGCAGTACTTC.

V gene TRBV5-6 combines with J gene TRBJ2-1; D is perhaps TRBD2 (6 bases). This CDR3 is built from 15 residues. V was pared by 7 bases and J by 11 bases, with 25 bases between. Per the germline V gene, CDR1 is SGHDT and CDR2 is YYEEEE. The DNA for the CDR3 is TGTGCCAGCGGCCCCCCCGGGACCGGGAGCGGAAAGCAGTTCTTC. Protein sequence: CASGPPGTGSGKQFF.

This clonotype was counted a few times. The rearrangement links TRBV4-3 to TRBJ2-1; D uncertain. Trimming took off 0 bases at V and 10 bases at J, with 16 bases between the two ends. Germline V lookup: CDR1 LGHNA, CDR2 YSLEER. CDR3 size: 15 residues. DNA for the CDR3: TGCGCCAGCAGCCAAGATTACCCCCGGGTAGGAGAGCAGTTCTTC. It specifies CASSQDYPRVGEQFF.

Remarks on this clonotype: This may stem from a read error, because a much larger clone lies one nucleotide away. This CDR3 is CASSLEQDQSQHF. DNA of the CDR3: TGTGCCAGCAGCTTGGAACAGGATCAGTCCCAGCATTTT. V and J are TRBV5-5 and TRBJ1-5, with D possibly being TRBD1 (5 bases). Germline CDR1 reads SGHKS; CDR2 reads YYEKEE (reference sequence). The length of the CDR3 is 13 residues.

The rearrangement uses TRBV20-1 and TRBJ2-4; 13 bases align to TRBD2. Germline values: CDR1 DFQATT, CDR2 SNEGSKA (reference sequence). V trimming: 5 bases; J trimming: 3 bases; junction bases outside the gene matches: 10. The CDR3 sequence is 17 residues long. The CDR3 nucleotides read TGCAGTGCTGCCGAACGGACTAGCGGGAGTGGCAAAAACATTCAGTACTTC. Translating it yields CSAAERTSGSGKNIQYF.

This clonotype was seen at least ten times. The genes are TRBV23-1 and TRBJ2-7, with D perhaps matching TRBD1 (6 bases). TRBV23-1 is an open reading frame whose function is uncertain. With 2 bases removed from V and 4 bases from J, the gap between germline ends came to 15 bases. The CDR3 contains 15 residues. In nucleotides, the CDR3 is TGCGCCAGCAGTCAACCGAGGGACACCAAATACGAGCAGTACTTC. Protein: CASSQPRDTKYEQYF.

This chain links TRBV5-6 with TRBJ2-5; D not certain. CDR1 and CDR2 (germline): SGHDT, YYEEEE. Trimming shortened V by 2 bases and J by 2 bases, and 7 bases separated the two germline ends. The CDR3 sequence is 13 residues long. CDR3 in amino acids: CASSLATQETQYF. CDR3 DNA: TGTGCCAGCAGCTTAGCTACTCAAGAGACCCAGTACTTC.

The sample holds a few counts of this clonotype. The chain combines TRBV12-3 or TRBV12-4 with TRBJ2-3, with D hard to call. This CDR3 is built from 13 residues. The V and J ends lost 7 bases and 9 bases respectively, with 17 bases between them. Written as DNA, the CDR3 is TGTGCCAGCACTAACACCCCGTCCGAAACGCAGTATTTT. This codes for CASTNTPSETQYF.

This clonotype has ten or more counts. The J gene is TRBJ2-6, the V gene TRBV5-1, with 8 bases identical to TRBD1. V shed 3 bases and J 0 bases; nucleotides not matched to a gene: 14. CDR3 length equals 20 residues. In germline, CDR1 is SGHRS, CDR2 YFSETQ. The CDR3 sequence: CASSSPGGKGVNSGANVLTF. CDR3 in DNA: TGCGCCAGCAGCTCCCCAGGGGGCAAAGGGGTAAACTCTGGGGCCAACGTCCTGACTTTC.

This clonotype turned up a few times. V gene TRBV11-3 combines with J gene TRBJ2-3; TRBD2 matches 14 bases. Germline V gene sequence: CDR1 SGHNT, CDR2 YENEEA. Losses at the gene ends were 5 bases for V and 8 bases for J; bases not matched to a gene: 9. The CDR3 spans 16 residues. CDR3 sequence (DNA): TGTGCCAGCAGCCTTATGACTAGCGGGAGGGCCGGTACGCAGTATTTT. The encoded protein is CASSLMTSGRAGTQYF.

This clonotype has more than one count but fewer than ten. V and J are TRBV19 and TRBJ1-2; D might be TRBD1 (5 bases). Germline V gene data show CDR1 as LNHDA and CDR2 as SQIVND (reference sequence). The CDR3 runs to 16 residues. With 5 bases removed from V and 4 bases from J, the gap between germline ends came to 20 bases. The DNA for the CDR3 is TGTGCCAGTAGTGGCGCACGCGACAGAGCCTTCTATGGCTACACCTTC. It encodes CASSGARDRAFYGYTF.

V and J are TRBV12-3 or TRBV12-4 and TRBJ2-1, with 8 bases identical to TRBD1. This CDR3 has 15 amino acids. The V segment lost 6 bases and the J segment 1 base; nucleotides outside the gene matches: 5. The CDR3 is CASRLGQGSYNEQFF. Written as DNA, the CDR3 is TGTGCCAGCAGGCTAGGACAGGGATCCTACAATGAGCAGTTCTTC.

The gene calls are TRBV7-9 and TRBJ2-3, with TRBD2 matching 9 bases. This CDR3 is built from 15 residues. Per germline, CDR1 SEHNR and CDR2 FQNEAQ (reference sequence). J was trimmed by 4 bases and V by 3 bases; bases with no gene match: 5. The CDR3 region has the DNA TGTGCCAGCAGCTTGTTGCGGGAGGGCGCAGATACGCAGTATTTT. Translating it yields CASSLLREGADTQYF. Filled out from reference TRBV7-9 and TRBJ2-3, the complete variable domain reads DTGVSQNPRHKITKRGQNVTFRCDPISEHNRLYWYRQTLGQGPEFLTYFQNEAQLEKSRLLSDRFSAERPKGSFSTLEIQRTEQGDSAMYLCASSLLREGADTQYFGPGTRLTVL.

This clonotype is classed as medium-sized. The chain joins TRBV7-9 to TRBJ2-5; a weak D match, TRBD1 (6 bases). Between the trimmed V and J ends, which lost 8 bases and 3 bases, there was a span of 16 bases. The CDR3 has 14 residues. Germline V lookup: CDR1 SEHNR, CDR2 FQNEAQ (reference sequence). The CDR3 DNA is TGTGCCAGCTCCAGGGGAGCGACCGAAGAGACCCAGTACTTC. This encodes CASSRGATEETQYF. Full variable domain (missing parts from reference TRBV7-9 and TRBJ2-5): DTGVSQNPRHKITKRGQNVTFRCDPISEHNRLYWYRQTLGQGPEFLTYFQNEAQLEKSRLLSDRFSAERPKGSFSTLEIQRTEQGDSAMYLCASSRGATEETQYFGPGTRLLVL.

This clonotype has a handful of counts. V usage is TRBV12-3 or TRBV12-4 and J usage is TRBJ1-2; TRBD1 matches at 11 bases. The CDR3 spans 14 residues. V was pared by 6 bases and J by 6 bases, with 6 bases of the junction left unmatched. The CDR3 loop is CASSPGQGAHGYTF. The CDR3, as DNA: TGTGCCAGCAGCCCTGGACAGGGGGCACATGGCTACACCTTC.